The next 12 T cell receptor beta chains were all read from a single sample in a study of tumor-infiltrating lymphocytes in primary liver carcinoma. Total RNA and DNA came together from roughly 20-30 mg of bulk tissue without cell sorting. Reverse transcription of approximately 0.55 ug total RNA with a constant-region primer produced TCR beta cDNA. Three rounds of nested multiplex PCR with slightly modified ARM-PCR produced TCR beta libraries. Primers for the first two PCR rounds were TRBV1-TRBV30 forward primers and a C-beta reverse primer (around 10 cycles per round). TCRdb reanalysed the multiplex PCR reads using MiXCR and keeps one entry per CDR3 protein. The table has about 210,000 distinct CDR3 sequences, 85% seen once. Sequencing was performed on tumor tissue from primary liver carcinoma. These receptors all stem from a man aged 35 to 55 with primary liver carcinoma and hepatitis B virus infection.

This clonotype was seen a few times. Just one base apart from a much larger clone, this may be a read error. The genes are TRBV5-4 and TRBJ1-5; 8 bases map to TRBD1. Trimming cost V 4 bases and J 4 bases; bases outside gene matches: 1. Germline V lookup: CDR1 SGHNT, CDR2 YYREEE (reference sequence). The CDR3 is 13 residues long. The CDR3 bases are TGTGCCAGCAGCGGGACAGGAAATCAGCCCCAGCATTTT. Its translation: CASSGTGNQPQHF.

With regard to this clonotype: A junction boundary mismatches the germline segment, possibly from a read error. The rearrangement joins TRBV12-3 or TRBV12-4 to TRBJ1-1, with a possible D match to TRBD1 (5 bases). This CDR3 region has 14 residues. The CDR3 sequence: CASNPPRAGTEAFF. DNA for the CDR3: TGCGCCAGCAATCCCCCCAGGGCAGGCACTGAAGCTTTCTTT.

There are many counts of this clonotype. J is TRBJ2-7 and V is TRBV11-2; the match to TRBD2 covers 7 bases. Germline V gives CDR1 SGHAT, CDR2 FQNNGV. The V segment lost 1 base and the J segment 4 bases; nucleotides outside the gene matches: 4. This CDR3 has 14 residues. The CDR3 region is CASSLAGGRYEQYF. The CDR3 coding sequence is TGTGCCAGCAGCTTAGCAGGCGGGAGATACGAGCAGTACTTC. The whole variable domain, remainder taken from reference TRBV11-2 and TRBJ2-7, is EAGVAQSPRYKIIEKRQSVAFWCNPISGHATLYWYQQILGQGPKLLIQFQNNGVVDDSQLPKDRFSAERLKGVDSTLKIQPAKLEDSAVYLCASSLAGGRYEQYFGPGTRLTVT.

About this clonotype: One junction end disagrees with the germline gene, perhaps due to a read error. The J gene is TRBJ2-1, the V gene TRBV12-5; TRBD2 matches at 8 bases. This CDR3 is built from 12 residues. Per germline, CDR1 LGHNT and CDR2 FRNRAP. CDR3 sequence (DNA): TGTGATAGTGGTCCTAACGGGACTAGGATGTTCTTC. It codes for CDSGPNGTRMFF.

The J gene is TRBJ2-2, the V gene TRBV12-3 or TRBV12-4; 8 positions agree with TRBD2. V was clipped by 7 bases and J by 5 bases; unmatched bases: 9. CDR3 length: 15 amino acids. CDR3 coding DNA: TGTGCCAGCACCCTGACTAGCGTGAATACCGGGGAGCTGTTTTTT. Translation gives CASTLTSVNTGELFF.

The sample holds a few counts of this clonotype. The gene calls are TRBV12-3 or TRBV12-4 and TRBJ2-1, with D perhaps TRBD2 (5 bases). Trimming took off 8 bases at V and 6 bases at J, with 14 bases between the two ends. CDR3 size: 13 residues. This CDR3 reads CASQFSVGNEQFF. The DNA of the CDR3 is TGTGCCAGCCAATTTAGCGTAGGCAATGAGCAGTTCTTC.

As regards this clonotype: The CDR3 ends on some other residue instead of the conserved phenylalanine or tryptophan, so this is likely a read error. The DNA is left out, because the CDR3 cannot be placed on it with certainty; the CDR3 is given as TCRdb lists it. The genes are TRBV12-3 or TRBV12-4 and TRBJ1-2; TRBD1 was called by the table and not checked on the DNA. The CDR3 totals 15 residues, both ends included. This chain's CDR3 is CASSRTTGFGYGCTS.

Comments on this clonotype: Sequence at one end of the junction differs from germline and may be a read error. J is TRBJ1-5 and V is TRBV4-1; D is undetermined. Germline lookup yields CDR1 MGHRA and CDR2 YSYEKL. The CDR3 has 16 residues. The CDR3 reads CASRPVERVGNQPQHF. CDR3 sequence (DNA): TGCGCCAGCAGACCCGTTGAGAGGGTTGGCAATCAGCCTCAGCATTTT.

A remark on this clonotype: The final CDR3 position lacks the conserved phenylalanine or tryptophan, pointing to a likely read error. The limits of the CDR3 on the DNA are not certain, so only TCRdb's listed CDR3 is given. This sequence joins TRBV7-8 and TRBJ2-4; TRBD2 is the table's D call, not checked against the DNA. Germline CDR1 SGHVS, CDR2 FQNEAQ. The CDR3 adds up to 13 amino acids, both ends counted. CDR3 sequence reads: CASSLAGENIKYS.

Worth noting for this clonotype: One end of the junction is discordant with germline, which a read error may explain. This chain uses TRBV11-2 with TRBJ2-6; TRBD1 or TRBD2 may be the D gene (6 bases each). CDR1 is SGHAT, CDR2 FQNNGV, per germline. The CDR3 contains 15 residues. In DNA, the CDR3 is TGTGCCAGTCAGCGGCCGCGCTCGGGGGCCAACGTCCTGATTTTC. Its translation is CASQRPRSGANVLIF.

Comment on this clonotype: As the CDR3 is not closed by the conserved phenylalanine or tryptophan, this likely results from a read error. The DNA is omitted, as the CDR3 cannot be located on it reliably, and the CDR3 follows TCRdb's listing. This chain links TRBV11-1 with TRBJ2-7. Germline loops: CDR1 SGHAT, CDR2 FQDESV (reference sequence). The CDR3 spans 17 amino acids, including both terminal residues. CDR3 amino acids: CTSSLGPADESSYEQYL.

Remarks on this clonotype: At one end the junction does not follow the germline gene, possibly because of a read error. The gene calls are TRBV6-5 and TRBJ2-3, with 8 bases fitting TRBD2. CDR3 size: 16 residues. In germline, CDR1 is MNHEY, CDR2 SVGAGI. The CDR3 protein is CASSYSLAGYTNTQYF. CDR3 nucleotides: TGTGCCAGCAGTTACTCTTTAGCGGGGTACACAAATACTCAGTACTTT.